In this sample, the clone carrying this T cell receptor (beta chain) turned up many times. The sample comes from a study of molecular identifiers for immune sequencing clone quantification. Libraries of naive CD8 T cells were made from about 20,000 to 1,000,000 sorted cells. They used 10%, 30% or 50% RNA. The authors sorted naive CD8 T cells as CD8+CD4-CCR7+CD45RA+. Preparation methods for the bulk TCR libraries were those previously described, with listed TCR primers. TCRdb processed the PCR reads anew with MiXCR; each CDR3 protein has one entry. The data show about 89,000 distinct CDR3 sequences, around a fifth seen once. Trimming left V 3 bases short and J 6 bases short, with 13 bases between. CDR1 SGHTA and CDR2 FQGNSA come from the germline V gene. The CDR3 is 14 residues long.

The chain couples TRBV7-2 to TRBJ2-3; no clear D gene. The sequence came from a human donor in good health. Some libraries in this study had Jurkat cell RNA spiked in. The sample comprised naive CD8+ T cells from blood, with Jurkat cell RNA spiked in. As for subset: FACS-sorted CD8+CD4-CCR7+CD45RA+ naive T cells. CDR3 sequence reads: CASSFPPPYDTQYF. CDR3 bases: TGTGCCAGCAGCTTCCCGCCCCCCTATGATACGCAGTATTTT.